Given below is one T cell receptor (beta chain) in context. Blood PBMC samples: pre-vaccination, two weeks post third vaccination, and at tumor progression. This sample was taken from a study of glioma-infiltrating T cells after dendritic cell vaccination. Looking at the study overall: Glioblastoma patients came from Phase I and II dendritic cell vaccination trials.

TCRB CDR3 was amplified from 2 ug genomic DNA or less. Primers: 60 V beta forward and 13 J beta reverse. TCRdb's table, derived via immunoSEQ multiplex PCR, lists solely in-frame clones and lacks some. Here the sample spans about 96,000 clones, approximately 81% being singletons. This receptor was identified in a human donor with glioblastoma. The sequences come from blood, collected before dendritic cell vaccination.

The CDR3 protein is CASSMGQARGTEAFF. Written as DNA, the CDR3 is TGTGCCAGTAGTATGGGACAGGCTCGGGGCACTGAAGCTTTCTTT. This sequence joins TRBV19 and TRBJ1-1; 8 positions agree with TRBD1. The CDR3 has 15 residues. V was clipped by 3 bases and J by 4 bases; unmatched bases: 7. Germline CDR1 and CDR2: LNHDA and SQIVND (reference sequence).